Detailed here is one T cell receptor beta chain. This clonotype was seen more than once but under ten times. Its antigen specificity is not known. The sample holds no much larger clone one base away, and base qualities are not on file. Preparation of the library involved 5' RACE. TCRdb records NextSeq 500 as the sequencer. In the TCR library protocol, unique molecular identifiers were attached to individual cDNA molecules to correct for PCR bias and sequencing error. Sequencing covered both TCR alpha and beta chains, and within each sample the abundances of alpha and beta sequences were tightly co-correlated. Per the authors' processing: Decombinator V4 was used to annotate TCR sequences for V gene, J gene and CDR3. Expanded TCRs were defined as changing significantly between any two time points under a Poisson model with p below 0.0001. Abundances of TCRs were expressed as counts per million after normalisation to the total number of TCRs sequenced in each sample. MAIT TCRs were defined by TRAV1-2 paired with TRAJ12, TRAJ20 or TRAJ33, and iNKT TCRs by TRAV10 paired with TRAJ18. VDJdb, accessed on 1 November 2021, was searched for TCRs annotated for CMV, EBV and SARS-CoV-2, and TCRs annotated for more than one antigen were excluded. TCRdb trimmed the raw reads at Q25, called clones with MiXCR and kept productive beta chains. Rows are combined by CDR3 protein, so each entry shows the most common genes and DNA. TCRdb assigned the V and J calls; the authors' analysis was not used. The sample records more than 90,000 distinct CDR3 sequences, about 11% of which are singletons. Clones ranked in the top ten supply 5.1% of the sample.

The sample belongs to a study of early T cells in non-severe SARS-CoV-2 infection (dated by TCRdb to the early 2020s). A note on the overall study: Because TCR sequencing was done on bulk RNA from unsorted whole blood, the alpha and beta chains could not be paired.

Trimming at the junction amounts to 4 bases on V and 5 bases on J, and the germline ends lie 15 bases apart. The germline V gene provides CDR1 SGHRS and CDR2 YFSETQ. The cysteine opens and the phenylalanine closes a CDR3 of 14 amino acids. Kept here is only the CDR3 DNA, which spans 42 bases and is read in frame from base 1. A case-control design nested within a healthcare worker cohort in London, UK, was used, with weekly nasopharyngeal swab PCR tests and blood sampling performed. Between 23 and 31 March 2020, the week of the UK lockdown, healthcare workers were enrolled and then followed up weekly for as long as 16 weeks. The paper as a whole reports these results and caveats: VDJdb matching was skewed toward anti-spike CD8 responses and likely underestimated virus-specific expansions by missing private and CD4 specificities.

The rearranged segments are TRBV5-1 and TRBJ2-5; matching of 6 bases hints at TRBD1 as the D gene. This TCR was recovered from an adult who was a healthcare worker with PCR-confirmed SARS-CoV-2 infection or an uninfected control (not recorded which). Sequencing was carried out using whole blood. The CDR3 region reads CASSLSRGWETQYF. In nucleotide form, the sequence is TGCGCCAGCAGCCTCAGCAGGGGATGGGAGACCCAGTACTTC.